A single sample is the source of the 14 T cell receptor beta chains below, sequenced in a study of identical twins. MiXCR was run by TCRdb on the 5' RACE reads, yielding one entry per CDR3 protein. The table lists around 100,000 distinct CDR3 sequences, 5.9% of them singletons. The source material was memory T cells sorted from blood. These receptor sequences come from a woman aged 45-65 years in good health.

The chain employs TRBV4-1 and TRBJ2-7, with D unclear. This CDR3 has 15 residues. The V gene's germline CDR1 is MGHRA and CDR2 YSYEKL. V lost 4 bases and J 5 bases, leaving 18 bases between the germline ends. CDR3: CASSLTTTIHNEQYF. CDR3 coding DNA: TGCGCCAGCAGCCTTACCACAACGATACATAACGAGCAGTACTTC.

This clonotype was found many times. The chain is built from TRBV29-1 and TRBJ2-1; D unresolved. This CDR3 is built from 13 residues. Germline CDR1 is SQVTM and CDR2 is ANQGSEA. The V end was cut by 2 bases, the J end by 4 bases, with 9 bases between. The CDR3 bases are TGCAGCGTTGAATTTCCGGAATACAATGAGCAGTTCTTC. Protein: CSVEFPEYNEQFF.

The rearrangement links TRBV5-1 to TRBJ1-4; D gene uncertain. CDR3 length: 16 residues. Germline-derived CDR1 and CDR2 are SGHRS and YFSETQ. V shed 0 bases and J shed 0 bases, with 9 bases lying between them. CDR3 DNA: TGCGCCAGCAGCTTGGCCCCGCAAGCAACTAATGAAAAACTGTTTTTT. Its translation: CASSLAPQATNEKLFF.

Ten or more counts support this clonotype. This chain links TRBV9 with TRBJ2-2; D possibly corresponds to TRBD2 (5 bases). In germline, CDR1 is SGDLS, CDR2 YYNGEE. The CDR3 has 14 residues. V lost 4 bases, J lost 2 bases, and 9 bases lay in between. CDR3 sequence (DNA): TGTGCCAGCAGCATCCGACTAAACACCGGGGAGCTGTTTTTT. This encodes CASSIRLNTGELFF.

This clonotype was recorded a few times. The chain links TRBV7-9 to TRBJ2-5; possibly TRBD1 or TRBD2 for D (6 bases each). V lost 2 bases and J 5 bases, leaving 15 bases between the germline ends. From germline, CDR1 is SEHNR and CDR2 FQNEAQ (reference sequence). This CDR3 contains 15 residues. The CDR3 region is CASSLLGGRLETQYF. The CDR3 DNA reads TGTGCCAGCAGCTTATTGGGGGGCCGGCTGGAGACCCAGTACTTC. Full variable domain (remainder filled in from reference TRBV7-9 and TRBJ2-5): DTGVSQNPRHKITKRGQNVTFRCDPISEHNRLYWYRQTLGQGPEFLTYFQNEAQLEKSRLLSDRFSAERPKGSFSTLEIQRTEQGDSAMYLCASSLLGGRLETQYFGPGTRLLVL.

This clonotype was seen only a few times. This sequence joins TRBV12-5 and TRBJ2-5; 8 bases align to TRBD2. The CDR3 extends over 14 amino acids. Trimming at V came to 6 bases and at J to 6 bases, leaving 9 bases not matched to a gene. The germline V gene has CDR1 LGHNT and CDR2 FRNRAP. CDR3 residues: CASGSSGRGQTQYF. The DNA of the CDR3 is TGTGCTAGTGGCTCAAGCGGGAGAGGGCAGACCCAGTACTTC.

The genes are TRBV20-1 and TRBJ2-3; the D gene is possibly TRBD1 (5 bases). This CDR3 is 16 amino acids long. V dropped 6 bases and J dropped 6 bases, with 25 bases sitting between them. CDR1 and CDR2 from the germline V gene are DFQATT and SNEGSKA (reference sequence). This CDR3 reads CSATARQSPMSDTQYF. Here the CDR3 DNA reads TGCAGTGCCACCGCCCGACAGTCTCCTATGTCGGATACGCAGTATTTT.

This clonotype was counted ten times or more. In DNA form, the CDR3 reads TGTGCCAGCAGCCGAACGAGCGGGAGTGTATACAATGAGCAGTTCTTC. Its protein product is CASSRTSGSVYNEQFF. The rearrangement joins TRBV3-1 to TRBJ2-1, with TRBD2 identical over 8 bases. In germline, CDR1 is LGHDT, CDR2 YNNKEL (reference sequence). This CDR3 has 16 amino acids. Trimming cost V 4 bases and J 4 bases; bases outside gene matches: 9.

In regard to this clonotype: The missing conserved phenylalanine or tryptophan at the end of this CDR3 makes a read error likely. No DNA is shown, since the ends of the CDR3 on it are uncertain; the CDR3 is the one TCRdb lists. The chain combines TRBV5-1 with TRBJ2-1; the table calls TRBD1, which could not be checked here. CDR1 and CDR2 (germline): SGHRS, YFSETQ. The CDR3 region is 17 residues in length, termini included. The CDR3 here is CASLPTGGIISYNEQFS.

This clonotype has ten or more counts. CDR3 amino acids: CASGTRDSQYNEQFF. Written as DNA, the CDR3 is TGCGCCAGCGGGACCAGGGACAGCCAGTACAATGAGCAGTTCTTC. This sequence joins TRBV4-1 and TRBJ2-1; 7 bases line up with TRBD1. Losses at the gene ends were 8 bases for V and 4 bases for J; bases not matched to a gene: 11. The germline V gene encodes CDR1 MGHRA and CDR2 YSYEKL. The CDR3 loop spans 15 amino acids.

This clonotype was seen repeatedly, ten times or more. The chain recombines TRBV3-1 with TRBJ2-2; tentative D call: TRBD1 (5 bases). V was trimmed by 6 bases and J by 3 bases, leaving 11 bases between them. The germline V gene encodes CDR1 LGHDT and CDR2 YNNKEL (reference sequence). CDR3 length: 14 residues. The CDR3 here is CASRVGHHTGELFF. CDR3 sequence (DNA): TGTGCCAGCAGGGTCGGACATCACACCGGGGAGCTGTTTTTT.

The chain carries TRBV5-1 and TRBJ1-1; D ambiguous. The CDR3 has 15 amino acids. Germline CDR1 SGHRS, CDR2 YFSETQ. V lost 0 bases and J 1 base, leaving 10 bases between the germline ends. The CDR3 DNA sequence: TGCGCCAGCAGCTTGGAGCCAGGACGGAACACTGAAGCTTTCTTT. It is translated as CASSLEPGRNTEAFF.

This clonotype was seen at least ten times. The genes are TRBV7-2 and TRBJ1-5; D uncertain. The V gene's germline CDR1 is SGHTA and CDR2 FQGNSA. CDR3 size: 12 residues. Trimming stripped 4 bases from V and 4 bases from J, with 5 bases between. Here the CDR3 reads CASSSVNQPQHF. CDR3 coding DNA: TGTGCCAGCAGCTCCGTAAATCAGCCCCAGCATTTT.

The rearrangement uses TRBV4-1 and TRBJ1-5, with TRBD1 matching 9 bases. The CDR3 is 15 residues long. Trimming cost V 4 bases and J 7 bases; bases outside gene matches: 8. Germline V lookup: CDR1 MGHRA, CDR2 YSYEKL. The CDR3 sequence: CASSLGDRDQQPQHF. The CDR3 bases are TGCGCCAGCAGCCTCGGGGACAGGGATCAACAGCCCCAGCATTTT.